Listed here are 14 T cell receptor beta chains from one sample, sequenced in a study of blood T cells in healthy people across ages. PCR was performed a second time for roughly 7 to 11 cycles using a sample-barcoded 5' primer and a J-beta primer mix. TCRdb ran MiXCR on the 5' RACE reads and lists one entry per CDR3 protein. The data contain about 780,000 distinct CDR3 sequences, about a quarter of them seen just once; the ten biggest clones take up about 3%. Separately, the same data were catalogued under a study of T cells of mothers and their children.

Sequenced input: blood. All receptors come from a boy aged 5-17 years in good health.

This clonotype was counted only a few times. The CDR3 sequence is CASYPGNTGELFF. The CDR3 DNA sequence: TGCGCCAGCTATCCAGGGAACACCGGGGAGCTGTTTTTT. The V call is TRBV5-1, the J call TRBJ2-2; D unclear. V lost 7 bases to trimming and J lost 1 base, with 8 bases between them. The CDR3 contains 13 residues. CDR1 SGHRS and CDR2 YFSETQ come from the germline V gene.

CDR3 DNA sequence: TGCAGTGCTGGACAGCGAAACACCATATATTTT. It is translated as CSAGQRNTIYF. The chain couples TRBV20-1 to TRBJ1-3; TRBD1 might be the D (6 bases). Germline CDR1 DFQATT, CDR2 SNEGSKA (reference sequence). Trimming cost V 5 bases and J 5 bases, with 7 bases left between them. The CDR3 length is 11 residues.

This clonotype was seen more than once but under ten times. The chain has TRBV12-3 or TRBV12-4 and TRBJ1-4; D is ambiguous. The CDR3 extends over 14 amino acids. V gave up 7 bases and J gave up 4 bases, with 13 bases separating them. Written as DNA, the CDR3 is TGTGCCAGCACTGAGGGCGCCCTTAATGAAAAACTGTTTTTT. Protein product: CASTEGALNEKLFF.

This clonotype was recorded a few times. This chain joins TRBV20-1 and TRBJ1-5, with 7 bases identical to TRBD1. This CDR3 is built from 13 residues. Per germline, CDR1 DFQATT and CDR2 SNEGSKA (reference sequence). V shed 5 bases, J shed 6 bases, and the junction held 7 bases outside the gene matches. CDR3 nucleotide sequence: TGCAGTGCTCCGGACAGGACAGGTCAGCCCCAGCATTTT. Protein product: CSAPDRTGQPQHF.

This clonotype was counted between two and nine times. The chain couples TRBV6-5 to TRBJ1-2; weak D call: TRBD1 (5 bases). This CDR3 is built from 14 residues. Per the germline V gene, CDR1 is MNHEY and CDR2 is SVGAGI. Trimming took 0 bases from V and 5 from J, leaving 10 bases between them. CDR3 nucleotide sequence: TGTGCCAGCAGTTACTCGGGGACGGAGTATGGCTACACCTTC. Its protein product is CASSYSGTEYGYTF.

This clonotype has only a few counts. The chain couples TRBV14 to TRBJ1-1; 10 bases align to TRBD1. V trimming: 4 bases; J trimming: 0 bases; junction bases outside the gene matches: 5. The germline CDR1 and CDR2 sequences are SGHDN and FVKESK. The CDR3 loop spans 16 amino acids. The CDR3, as DNA: TGTGCCAGCAGCCCTCGACAGGGGGCCTTGAACACTGAAGCTTTCTTT. This gives the protein CASSPRQGALNTEAFF.

This clonotype was observed a few times. V gene TRBV3-1 combines with J gene TRBJ2-7, with 10 positions matching TRBD1. J lost 5 bases, V lost 3 bases, and 10 bases had no gene match. The V gene's germline CDR1 is LGHDT and CDR2 YNNKEL (reference sequence). The CDR3 is 16 amino acids. The CDR3 region is CASSHPRGTGVHEQYF. DNA of the CDR3: TGTGCCAGCAGCCACCCCCGGGGGACAGGGGTCCACGAGCAGTACTTC.

About this clonotype: The missing conserved phenylalanine or tryptophan at the end of this CDR3 makes a read error likely. This chain connects TRBV12-3 or TRBV12-4 to TRBJ2-2; D not certain. Between the trimmed V and J ends, which lost 2 bases and 9 bases, there was a span of 4 bases. The CDR3 runs to 11 residues. The CDR3 protein is CASSLMRELFL. CDR3 sequence (DNA): TGTGCCAGCAGTTTAATGCGGGAGCTGTTTCTT.

The V gene is TRBV5-6, the J gene TRBJ2-5; no firm D call. From germline, CDR1 is SGHDT and CDR2 YYEEEE. V was trimmed by 2 bases and J by 3 bases, leaving 5 bases between them. CDR3 length: 12 amino acids. DNA of the CDR3: TGTGCCAGCAGCTTACCAGAAGAGACCCAGTACTTC. Translation: CASSLPEETQYF.

The genes are TRBV29-1 and TRBJ2-7, with 7 positions matching TRBD1. Trimming cost V 3 bases and J 2 bases; bases outside gene matches: 4. Germline V gene lookup returns CDR1 SQVTM and CDR2 ANQGSEA. The CDR3 loop spans 13 amino acids. The CDR3 DNA is TGCAGCGTTGAGGACAGGATAACCTACGAGCAGTACTTC. The encoded protein is CSVEDRITYEQYF.

This clonotype was seen a single time. This CDR3 reads CASRAGQGAGEQFF. CDR3 in DNA: TGTGCCAGCAGGGCCGGACAGGGGGCGGGGGAGCAGTTCTTC. V usage is TRBV9 and J usage is TRBJ2-1, with 11 bases matching TRBD1. This CDR3 contains 14 residues. Germline CDR1 is SGDLS and CDR2 is YYNGEE. V was clipped by 5 bases and J by 10 bases; unmatched bases: 8.

The chain uses TRBV3-1 and TRBJ1-1; D ambiguous. V was clipped by 5 bases and J by 9 bases, with 13 bases between them. CDR1 and CDR2 from the germline V gene are LGHDT and YNNKEL (reference sequence). The CDR3 has 12 amino acids. In nucleotides, the CDR3 is TGTGCCAGCAGCGCACAGCGGGAGAAAGCTTTCTTT. Protein: CASSAQREKAFF.

The V gene is TRBV12-3 or TRBV12-4, the J gene TRBJ1-1; no reliable D call. The CDR3 length is 14 residues. The V end lost 2 bases, the J end lost 0 bases, and 7 bases lay between the germline ends. CDR3: CASSLSFLNTEAFF. The CDR3 bases are TGTGCCAGCAGTTTATCTTTCCTGAACACTGAAGCTTTCTTT.

The V gene is TRBV12-3 or TRBV12-4, the J gene TRBJ2-1; the D is unclear. This CDR3 contains 15 residues. Trimming cost V 8 bases and J 0 bases, with 14 bases left between them. CDR3 region: CASCWRAPSYNEQFF. The CDR3 DNA sequence: TGTGCCAGCTGCTGGCGAGCCCCCTCCTACAATGAGCAGTTCTTC.